Each of the 5 T cell receptor beta chains below was sequenced from the same sample in a study of T-cell reconstitution after alpha-beta-depleted transplantation in children (dated by TCRdb to the mid-2010s). Libraries came from PCR. Sequencing relied on an Illumina HiSeq 2500. TCR libraries were prepared with molecular barcoding, using unique molecular identifiers to normalize TCRbeta repertoire quantification. The raw public data were reprocessed by TCRdb itself: fastp quality trimming at Q25, MiXCR clonotype calling, in-frame beta chains only. Merged by CDR3 protein, the rows form single entries marked with the most common genes and DNA. This sample holds some 640,000 distinct CDR3 sequences; around a sixth were observed only once. The top ten clonotypes cover 1.1% of the sample. The specimen was PBMCs from the stem cell graft donor, collected from the stem cell graft. The source is a human donor who donated a stem cell graft to a child with acute myeloid leukemia.

J is TRBJ2-7 and V is TRBV27; 7 bases fit TRBD1. V dropped 5 bases and J dropped 3; count of bases not matched to a gene: 16. Germline V gene sequence: CDR1 MNHEY, CDR2 SMNVEV (reference sequence). The CDR3 totals 17 residues. The DNA for the CDR3 is TGTGCCAGCAGTCTACGTCCCGGGACAGCCCAATACTACGAGCAGTACGTC. Amino acid sequence: CASSLRPGTAQYYEQYV.

This clonotype was observed many times. The rearrangement uses TRBV7-2 and TRBJ2-7; tentatively, D is TRBD1 or TRBD2 (5 bases each). The germline V gene has CDR1 SGHTA and CDR2 FQGNSA. CDR3 size: 15 residues. V lost 2 bases to trimming and J lost 5 bases, with 16 bases between them. The DNA for the CDR3 is TGTGCCAGCAGCTTAAGCGGTGGCAGGGTGAACGAGCAGTACTTC. As protein: CASSLSGGRVNEQYF.

This clonotype was picked up many times. The chain is built from TRBV20-1 and TRBJ2-7; D not resolved. The CDR3 runs 13 residues. In germline, CDR1 is DFQATT, CDR2 SNEGSKA (reference sequence). Between the trimmed V and J ends, which lost 0 bases and 4 bases, there was a span of 10 bases. For the CDR3, the DNA is TGCAGTGCTAGAGATAGGAGCCTTTACGAGCAGTACTTC. Translated, it gives CSARDRSLYEQYF.

The chain couples TRBV11-1 to TRBJ2-6, with 8 bases fitting TRBD1. There are 21 residues in the CDR3. J gave up 0 bases and V 5 bases, and 18 bases lay outside the gene matches. Germline CDR1 SGHAT, CDR2 FQDESV (reference sequence). This chain's CDR3 is CASSVPYQGQDASSGANVLTF. CDR3 bases: TGTGCCAGCAGCGTCCCCTACCAGGGACAGGATGCGTCCTCTGGGGCCAACGTCCTGACTTTC.

The chain links TRBV7-9 to TRBJ2-2; no clear D gene. Germline values: CDR1 SEHNR, CDR2 FQNEAQ (reference sequence). Between the trimmed V and J ends, which lost 6 bases and 3 bases, there was a span of 5 bases. The CDR3 has 12 amino acids. Written as DNA, the CDR3 is TGTGCCAGCAGTGTATACACCGGGGAGCTGTTTTTT. It yields the protein CASSVYTGELFF.